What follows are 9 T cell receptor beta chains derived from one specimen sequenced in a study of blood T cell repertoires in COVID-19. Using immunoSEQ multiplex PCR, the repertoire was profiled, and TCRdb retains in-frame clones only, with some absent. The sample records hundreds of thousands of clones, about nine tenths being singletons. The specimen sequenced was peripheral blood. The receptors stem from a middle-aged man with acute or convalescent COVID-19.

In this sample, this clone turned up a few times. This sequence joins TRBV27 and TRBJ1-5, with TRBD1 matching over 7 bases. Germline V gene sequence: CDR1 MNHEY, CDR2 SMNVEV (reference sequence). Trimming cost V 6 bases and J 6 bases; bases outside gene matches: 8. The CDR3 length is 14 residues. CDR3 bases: TGTGCCAGCAGATTACAGGGGCCAGCTCAGCCCCAGCATTTT. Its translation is CASRLQGPAQPQHF.

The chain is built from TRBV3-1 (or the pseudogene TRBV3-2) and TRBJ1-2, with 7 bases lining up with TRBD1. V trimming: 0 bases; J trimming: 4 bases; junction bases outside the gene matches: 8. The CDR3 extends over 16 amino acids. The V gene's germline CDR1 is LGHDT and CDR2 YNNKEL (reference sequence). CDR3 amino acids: CASSQDIWDSVYGYTF. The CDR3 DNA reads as TGTGCCAGCAGCCAAGATATTTGGGACAGCGTCTATGGCTACACCTTC.

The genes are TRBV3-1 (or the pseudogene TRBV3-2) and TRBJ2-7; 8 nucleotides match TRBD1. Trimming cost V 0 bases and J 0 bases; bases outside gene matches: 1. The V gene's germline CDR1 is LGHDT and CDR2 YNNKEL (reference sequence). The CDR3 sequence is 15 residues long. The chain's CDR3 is CASSQDRGLSYEQYF. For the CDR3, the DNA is TGTGCCAGCAGCCAAGACAGGGGGCTCTCCTACGAGCAGTACTTC.

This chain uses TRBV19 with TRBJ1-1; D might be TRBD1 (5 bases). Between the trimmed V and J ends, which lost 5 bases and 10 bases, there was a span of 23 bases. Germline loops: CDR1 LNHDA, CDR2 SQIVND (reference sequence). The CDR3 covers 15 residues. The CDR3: CASSSIRIGHPIAFF. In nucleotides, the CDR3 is TGTGCCAGTAGTTCCATTAGGATCGGACACCCGATAGCTTTCTTT. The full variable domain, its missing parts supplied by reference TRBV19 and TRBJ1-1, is DGGITQSPKYLFRKEGQNVTLSCEQNLNHDAMYWYRQDPGQGLRLIYYSQIVNDFQKGDIAEGYSVSREKKESFPLTVTSAQKNPTAFYLCASSSIRIGHPIAFFGQGTRLTVV.

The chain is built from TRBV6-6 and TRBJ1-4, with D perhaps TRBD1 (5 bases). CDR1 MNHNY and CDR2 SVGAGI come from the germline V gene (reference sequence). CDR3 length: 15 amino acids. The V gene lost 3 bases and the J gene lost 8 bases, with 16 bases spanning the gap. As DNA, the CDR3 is TGTGCCAGCAGTTATACGACCGGAGGGGCAGAAAAACTGTTTTTT. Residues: CASSYTTGGAEKLFF.

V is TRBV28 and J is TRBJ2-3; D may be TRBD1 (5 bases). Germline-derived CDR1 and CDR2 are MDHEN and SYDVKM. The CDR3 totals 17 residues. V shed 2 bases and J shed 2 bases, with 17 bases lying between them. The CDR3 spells CASSLGVGPLHTDTQYF. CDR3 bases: TGTGCCAGCAGTTTAGGTGTGGGGCCCCTGCACACAGATACGCAGTATTTT. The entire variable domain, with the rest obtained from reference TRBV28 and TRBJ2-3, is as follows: DVKVTQSSRYLVKRTGEKVFLECVQDMDHENMFWYRQDPGLGLRLIYFSYDVKMKEKGDIPEGYSVSREKKERFSLILESASTNQTSMYLCASSLGVGPLHTDTQYFGPGTRLTVL.

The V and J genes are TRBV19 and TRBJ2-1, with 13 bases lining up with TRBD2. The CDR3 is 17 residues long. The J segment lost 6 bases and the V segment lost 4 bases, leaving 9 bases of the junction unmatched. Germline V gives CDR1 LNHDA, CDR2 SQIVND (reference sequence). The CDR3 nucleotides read TGTGCCAGTAGTAACCGACTAGCGGGAGGTAAATCCAATGAGCAGTTCTTC. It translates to CASSNRLAGGKSNEQFF. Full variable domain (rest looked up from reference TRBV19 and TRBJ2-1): DGGITQSPKYLFRKEGQNVTLSCEQNLNHDAMYWYRQDPGQGLRLIYYSQIVNDFQKGDIAEGYSVSREKKESFPLTVTSAQKNPTAFYLCASSNRLAGGKSNEQFFGPGTRLTVL.

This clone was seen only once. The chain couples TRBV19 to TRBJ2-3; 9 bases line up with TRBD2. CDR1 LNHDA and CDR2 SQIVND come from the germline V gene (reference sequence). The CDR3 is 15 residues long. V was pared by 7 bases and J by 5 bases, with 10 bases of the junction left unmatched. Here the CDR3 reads CASKTSGAWGDTQYF. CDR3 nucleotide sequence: TGTGCCAGTAAGACTAGCGGAGCTTGGGGAGATACGCAGTATTTT.

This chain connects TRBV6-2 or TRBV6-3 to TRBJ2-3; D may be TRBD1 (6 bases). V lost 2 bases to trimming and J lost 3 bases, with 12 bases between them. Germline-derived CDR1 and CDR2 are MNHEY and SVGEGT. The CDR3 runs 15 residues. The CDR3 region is CASSYVGRGTDTQYF. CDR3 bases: TGTGCCAGCAGTTACGTTGGCAGGGGAACAGATACGCAGTATTTT.